This TCR beta chain was obtained from a study of blood T cells in healthy people across ages. For the study at large: Capture via template switching afforded approximately one barcoded beta molecule per two T cells. Points from the study as a whole: A strong correlation was found between TCR beta diversity and the percentage of naive T cells. Comparison with aged donors showed that long-lived donors had more naive CD4+ cells and higher diversity.

A J-beta primer mix and a sample-barcoded 5' primer were used in a second PCR of roughly 7 to 12 cycles. TCRdb re-called the 5' RACE reads with MiXCR, one entry per CDR3 protein. The sample shows 950,000 to 1,200,000 distinct CDR3 sequences, under 40% of them seen only once. As concerns this clonotype: The antigen is undetermined.

Germline V CDR1 and CDR2: MNHEY, SMNVEV (reference sequence). This CDR3 contains 19 residues. Trimming left V 3 bases short and J 4 bases short, with 26 bases between. Sequenced material: blood. The genes are TRBV27 and TRBJ2-3; D is perhaps TRBD2 (6 bases). This sequence originates from a man younger than 30 in good health. CDR3 loop: CASSFSLGTGGYLADTQYF. DNA for the CDR3: TGTGCCAGCAGTTTCTCCCTGGGGACTGGCGGGTATTTGGCAGATACGCAGTATTTT.